The clone carrying this T cell receptor (beta chain) was observed many times. This CDR3 comprises 13 residues. Trimming took 6 bases from V and 3 from J; bases not matched to a gene: 3. CDR1 and CDR2 (germline): MNHEY, SVGAGI. This entry comes from a study of blood T cells in healthy people across ages. The authors ran a second PCR of roughly 6 to 12 cycles using a sample-barcoded 5' primer and a J-beta primer mix. Each CDR3 protein is one row after TCRdb ran MiXCR on the 5' RACE reads. Counted here are some 940,000 distinct CDR3 sequences, around 29% occurring once; the ten biggest clones make up more than 8.5%. The sample was also reused in another study, on T cells of mothers and their children. That report notes: All extracted RNA went into cDNA synthesis, roughly 1.5 ug per 15 ul.

The origin of this receptor is a woman in her thirties or forties in good health. V gene TRBV6-5 combines with J gene TRBJ2-7, with 9 bases matching TRBD1. Sequenced input: blood. The CDR3 sequence: CASRETGGYEQYF. The CDR3 region has the DNA TGTGCCAGCAGAGAGACAGGGGGCTACGAGCAGTACTTC.